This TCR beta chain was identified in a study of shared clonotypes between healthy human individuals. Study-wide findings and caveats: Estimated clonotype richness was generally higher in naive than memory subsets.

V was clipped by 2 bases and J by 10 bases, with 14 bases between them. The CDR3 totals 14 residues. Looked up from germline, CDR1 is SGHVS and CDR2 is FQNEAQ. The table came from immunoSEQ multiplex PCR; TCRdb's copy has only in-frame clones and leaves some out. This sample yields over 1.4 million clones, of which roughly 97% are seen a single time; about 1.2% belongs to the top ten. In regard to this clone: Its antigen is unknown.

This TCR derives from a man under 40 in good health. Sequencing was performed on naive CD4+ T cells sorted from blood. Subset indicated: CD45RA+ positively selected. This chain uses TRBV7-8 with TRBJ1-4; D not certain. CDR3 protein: CASSLRRVTGKLFF. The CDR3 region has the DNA TGTGCCAGCAGCTTACGGAGAGTTACGGGAAAACTGTTTTTT.